The present T cell receptor beta chain was sequenced within a study of regulatory T cells in long-lasting Graves disease. Turning to the study itself: Disease was considered persistent Graves' disease after over 5 years of antithyroid drugs (with positive TSH receptor antibodies).

This sample's time point: persistent/refractory GD, antithyroid drugs over 5 years with positive TRAb. After RNA was extracted from PBMCs, the TCR library was made from it. The collection involved drawing approximately 9.9 milliliters of peripheral blood into EDTA tubes. Libraries of TCR beta came from iRepertoire HTBI primers plus Arm-PCR of CDR3 regions. In the source study's methods: Samples revealed 50 to 75 TRBV and 14 TRBJ segments. TCRdb re-called the multiplex PCR reads with MiXCR, one entry per CDR3 protein. These V and J calls rely on TCRdb rather than the paper's analysis. The sample lists about 660,000 distinct CDR3 sequences, approximately 29% occurring once. The CDR3 has 15 amino acids. CDR1 is SGHTA and CDR2 is FQGTGA in the germline V gene. V trimming: 3 bases; J trimming: 3 bases; junction bases outside the gene matches: 7. This clonotype was seen a handful of times.

The sequence came from a female donor with Graves disease. The chain links TRBV7-3 to TRBJ2-7; 8 positions match TRBD2. The sequenced sample was peripheral blood mononuclear cells (PBMCs), obtained when the disease was refractory, from a patient treated with antithyroid drugs. Here the CDR3 DNA reads TGTGCCAGCAGCTTCCCTCCGGGAGGGCTCTACGAGCAGTACTTC. Protein product: CASSFPPGGLYEQYF.